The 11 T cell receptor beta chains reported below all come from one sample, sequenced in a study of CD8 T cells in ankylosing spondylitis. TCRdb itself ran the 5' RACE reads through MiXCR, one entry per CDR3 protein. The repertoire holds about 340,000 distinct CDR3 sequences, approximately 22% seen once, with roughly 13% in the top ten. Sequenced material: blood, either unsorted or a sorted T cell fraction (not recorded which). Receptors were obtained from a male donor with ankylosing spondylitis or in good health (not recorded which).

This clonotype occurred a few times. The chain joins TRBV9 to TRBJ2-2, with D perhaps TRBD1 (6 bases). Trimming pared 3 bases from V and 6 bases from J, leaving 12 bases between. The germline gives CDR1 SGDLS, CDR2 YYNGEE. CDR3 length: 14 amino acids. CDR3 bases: TGTGCCAGCAGCGAAAGACAGGCGGCCGGGGAGCTGTTTTTT. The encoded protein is CASSERQAAGELFF.

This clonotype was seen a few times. The CDR3 loop reads CAINREGTDTQYF. The CDR3 region has the DNA TGTGCCATCAATCGGGAGGGCACAGATACGCAGTATTTT. This chain joins TRBV10-3 and TRBJ2-3; 7 nucleotides match TRBD2. Trimming at V came to 7 bases and at J to 1 base, leaving 2 bases not matched to a gene. Germline-derived CDR1 and CDR2 are ENHRY and SYGVKD. This CDR3 has 13 residues.

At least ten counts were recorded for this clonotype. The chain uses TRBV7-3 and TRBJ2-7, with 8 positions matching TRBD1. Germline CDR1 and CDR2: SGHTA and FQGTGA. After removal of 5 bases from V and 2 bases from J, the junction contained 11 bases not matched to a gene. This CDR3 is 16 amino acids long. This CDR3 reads CASSTRGQGFTYEQYF. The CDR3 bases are TGTGCCAGCAGCACCCGTGGACAGGGTTTCACCTACGAGCAGTACTTC. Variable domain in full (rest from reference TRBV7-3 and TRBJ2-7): GAGVSQTPSNKVTEKGKYVELRCDPISGHTALYWYRQSLGQGPEFLIYFQGTGAADDSGLPNDRFFAVRPEGSVSTLKIQRTERGDSAVYLCASSTRGQGFTYEQYFGPGTRLTVT.

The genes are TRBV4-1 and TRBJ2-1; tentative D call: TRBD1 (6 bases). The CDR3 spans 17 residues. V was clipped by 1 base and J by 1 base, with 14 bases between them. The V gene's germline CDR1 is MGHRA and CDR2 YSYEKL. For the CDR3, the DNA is TGCGCCAGCAGCCAAGCCCGGACAGAGGTTTCCTACAATGAGCAGTTCTTC. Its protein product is CASSQARTEVSYNEQFF.

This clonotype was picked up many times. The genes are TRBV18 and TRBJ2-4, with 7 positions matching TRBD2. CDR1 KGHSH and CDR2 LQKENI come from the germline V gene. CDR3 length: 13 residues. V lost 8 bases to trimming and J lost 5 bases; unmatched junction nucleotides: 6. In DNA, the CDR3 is TGTGCCAGCAAAGCCCGGGGGGAAAACATTCAGTACTTC. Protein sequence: CASKARGENIQYF.

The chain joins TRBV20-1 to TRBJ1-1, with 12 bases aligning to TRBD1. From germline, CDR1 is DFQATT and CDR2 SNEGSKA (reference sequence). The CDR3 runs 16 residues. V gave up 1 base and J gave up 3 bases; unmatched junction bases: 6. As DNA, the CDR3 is TGCAGTGCTAGAGTGGGGGACAGGGGGCGCGACACTGAAGCTTTCTTT. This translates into CSARVGDRGRDTEAFF.

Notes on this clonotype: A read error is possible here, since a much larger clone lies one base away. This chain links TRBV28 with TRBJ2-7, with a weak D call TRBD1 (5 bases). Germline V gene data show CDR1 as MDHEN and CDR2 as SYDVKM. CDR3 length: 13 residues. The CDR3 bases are TGTGACAGCAGTTTTCAGGGTTCCTACGAGCAGTACTTC. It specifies CDSSFQGSYEQYF.

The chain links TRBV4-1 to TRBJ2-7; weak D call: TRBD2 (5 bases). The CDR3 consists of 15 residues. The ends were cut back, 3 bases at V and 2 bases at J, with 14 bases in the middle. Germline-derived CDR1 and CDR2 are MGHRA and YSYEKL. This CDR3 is CASSHFGSSTYEQYF. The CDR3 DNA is TGCGCCAGCAGCCATTTTGGGAGTTCGACCTACGAGCAGTACTTC.

CDR3 in DNA: TGTGCCAGCAGCTTAATAAGTGAGGTCAATGAGCAGTTCTTC. Residues: CASSLISEVNEQFF. The chain recombines TRBV7-2 with TRBJ2-1; no clear D. Deletions cut 2 bases from V and 6 bases from J, with 11 bases between. Germline CDR1 SGHTA, CDR2 FQGNSA. The CDR3 has 14 amino acids.

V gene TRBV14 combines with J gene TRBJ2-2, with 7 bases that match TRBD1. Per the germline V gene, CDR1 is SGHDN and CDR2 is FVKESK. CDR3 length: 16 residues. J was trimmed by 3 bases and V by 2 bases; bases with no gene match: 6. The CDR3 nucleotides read TGTGCCAGCAGCCAACCTAGGGACAGACACACCGGGGAGCTGTTTTTT. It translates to CASSQPRDRHTGELFF. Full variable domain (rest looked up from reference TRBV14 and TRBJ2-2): EAGVTQFPSHSVIEKGQTVTLRCDPISGHDNLYWYRRVMGKEIKFLLHFVKESKQDESGMPNNRFLAERTGGTYSTLKVQPAELEDSGVYFCASSQPRDRHTGELFFGEGSRLTVL.

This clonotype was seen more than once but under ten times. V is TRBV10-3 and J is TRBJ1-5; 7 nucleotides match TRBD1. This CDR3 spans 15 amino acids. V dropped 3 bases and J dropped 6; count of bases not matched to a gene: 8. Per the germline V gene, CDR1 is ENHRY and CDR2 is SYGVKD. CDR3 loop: CAISDRQGAGQPQHF. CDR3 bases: TGTGCCATCAGTGACCGACAGGGCGCAGGTCAGCCCCAGCATTTT.